Listed below are T cell receptor beta chains from one sample, sequenced in a study of T cell repertoires in cytomegalovirus infection. No antigens are known for them. TCRdb ran MiXCR on the reads and lists one entry per CDR3 protein. The data hold about 830,000 distinct CDR3 sequences, with approximately 32% observed a single time. The input for sequencing was cultured CD8+ T cells from PBMCs, taken from culture after CMV antigen stimulation. These TCRs come from a human donor in good health (CMV status not recorded). Some clones in this sample may be carry-over from other donors' samples. Both conserved end residues are part of each CDR3. Size tells how often a clone was seen (once, few, many) or the class of an expanded clone, and some rows leave it out.

V: TRBV4-1; size: -; J: TRBJ2-1; CDR3: CASSQIEGNNEQFF
V: TRBV7-6; size: few; J: TRBJ2-1; CDR3: CASSLVASGGLLYNEQFF
V: TRBV4-1; size: -; J: TRBJ1-1; CDR3: CASSQDRRDTEAFF
V: TRBV20-1; size: -; J: TRBJ2-1; CDR3: CSARDRSGANNEQFF
V: TRBV2; size: -; J: TRBJ2-1; CDR3: CAINEYNEQFF
V: TRBV27; size: many; J: TRBJ2-1; CDR3: CASSFINEQFF
V: TRBV13; size: -; J: TRBJ2-1; CDR3: CASSPPTIGGAGEQFF
V: TRBV7-2; size: -; J: TRBJ2-2; CDR3: CASSHTTGGDTGELFF
V: TRBV2; size: -; J: TRBJ2-2; CDR3: CASSGGQGITGELFF
V: TRBV20-1; size: -; J: TRBJ2-2; CDR3: CSASKRDGTGELFF
V: TRBV7-2; size: many; J: TRBJ2-3; CDR3: CASSPRDSVREDTQYF
V: TRBV7-6; size: -; J: TRBJ2-4; CDR3: CASSPGGGNIQYF
V: TRBV13; size: -; J: TRBJ1-2; CDR3: CASSLGALVIYGYTF
V: TRBV5-8; size: few; J: TRBJ1-2; CDR3: CASSLGSIRGLYGYTF
V: TRBV24-1; size: -; J: TRBJ1-5; CDR3: CATSGKAEPQHF
V: TRBV7-6; size: -; J: TRBJ1-5; CDR3: CASTPQGVLQEPQHF
V: TRBV6-6; size: -; J: TRBJ1-5; CDR3: CASRSDDSLSQPQHF
V: TRBV28; size: -; J: TRBJ2-3; CDR3: CASSSPAETDTQYF
V: TRBV7-6; size: -; J: TRBJ2-3; CDR3: CPSSPGERGDLTDTQYF
V: TRBV6-6; size: -; J: TRBJ2-1; CDR3: CASSSTGTYNEQFF
V: TRBV28; size: few; J: TRBJ2-1; CDR3: CASSLFGTGRFF
V: TRBV7-9; size: many; J: TRBJ2-2; CDR3: CASRRKAGLAGESNTGELFF
V: TRBV15; size: -; J: TRBJ1-2; CDR3: CATSREDGSRRVGYTF
V: TRBV19; size: -; J: TRBJ1-1; CDR3: CASSIDPILNTEAFF
V: TRBV7-8; size: -; J: TRBJ1-4; CDR3: CASSLAWREKLFF
V: TRBV7-2; size: many; J: TRBJ2-2; CDR3: CASSFRELFF
V: TRBV27; size: few; J: TRBJ1-2; CDR3: CASQPSMGDRVGYGYTF
V: TRBV7-8; size: -; J: TRBJ2-5; CDR3: CASSLGTTLGAQYF
V: TRBV7-9; size: -; J: TRBJ2-7; CDR3: CASSKRDRAGSYEQYF
V: TRBV24-1; size: few; J: TRBJ1-5; CDR3: CATSDGARNQPQHF
V: TRBV4-2; size: few; J: TRBJ2-7; CDR3: CASSQDRGNHYEQYF
V: TRBV27; size: -; J: TRBJ2-5; CDR3: CASSLRQDQETQYF
V: TRBV15; size: -; J: TRBJ2-5; CDR3: CATGTSTFQETQYF